This section outlines one TCR beta chain sequence together with its context. Its antigen target is currently unknown. One base away there is no much larger clone; base qualities are not given. Donors were a few dozen systemically healthy Caucasian individuals from Russia aged roughly 6 to 90 years. Each donor gave about 11 milliliters of peripheral blood, drawn into EDTA-treated Vacutainer tubes. Ficoll-Paque density-gradient centrifugation was used to isolate PBMCs, with at least 6.5 million per sample. Total RNA, at least 6 micrograms per sample, was extracted from PBMCs with Trizol reagent. The percentages of naive CD45RAhigh/CD27high T cells were determined by flow cytometry on a PBMC aliquot from every donor. The library relied on 5' RACE. The data were produced on an Illumina HiSeq 2500. A second PCR of about 6 to 12 cycles was run with a J-beta primer mix and a sample-barcoded 5' primer. Each TCR beta cDNA molecule received a unique molecular identifier from a template-switch 5' adaptor carrying 12 random nucleotides. At least 2.5 million CDR3-containing paired-end reads were obtained from each sample. All of the RNA was converted into first-strand cDNA using the Mint cDNA synthesis kit, with a TRBC-specific oligonucleotide serving as the primer. Following uracil-DNA glycosylase treatment, a first 18-cycle PCR with universal primers M1SS and BC2_uni_R was performed on all cDNA. Under the source paper's analysis protocol: Each sample was normalized by randomly selecting 1 million high-quality reads, each carrying a distinct molecular identifier. Reads sharing molecular identifiers were discarded rather than binned into consensus sequences. MiTCR, with a Q25 quality threshold and the strictest error-elimination algorithm, was used for CDR3 identification, clonotype clustering and error correction. A nonparametric unseen species model with Euler transformation was used to estimate lower-bound total TCR beta diversity. TCRdb itself trimmed the public reads at Q25 with fastp, ran MiXCR and retained productive beta chains. One record per CDR3 amino acid sequence lists the most common genes and DNA. The V and J calls come from TCRdb's annotation, not from the publication. Present in this sample are 1.5 million to 2 million distinct CDR3 sequences, approximately 28% of which were seen just once. Roughly 8% of the sample lies in the top ten.

The data stem from a study of blood T cells in healthy people across ages (dated by TCRdb to the mid-2010s). In terms of the full investigation: Template switching captured roughly one uniquely barcoded TCR beta cDNA molecule per two T cells in model experiments. Using deep sequencing normalized with unique cDNA molecular identifiers, the study measured how TCR beta repertoire diversity changes with age. The donors were split into four age groups: young (average roughly 15 years), middle-aged (roughly 39), aged (about 62) and long-lived (approximately 80). To avoid experimental bias, donors of different ages were distributed randomly across sequencing lanes. Two additional independent replicas of 1 million unique cDNA reads from the same blood draw were analyzed for two donors (one aged 18 to 30 and one aged 80 or older). Results and caveats for the whole study, not just this receptor: The percentage of naive T cells measured by flow cytometry correlated strongly with observed TCR beta diversity. Estimates of total diversity based on one million sequenced T cells were regarded as lower bounds and as underestimates. Because profiling used bulk unsorted PBMCs, naive and antigen-experienced compartments could not be compared conclusively. Because the CMV infection status of the donors was unknown, age-related changes in expanded clonotypes may potentially have been confounded. Compared with the aged group, the long-lived group had more naive CD4+ T cells, fewer expanded clones and increased TCR diversity, suggesting age selection. Observed TCR beta diversity per million T cells fell roughly linearly with age, and a significant reduction was already apparent by age around 40.

The receptor was derived from a woman in her twenties or thirties in good health. Source material: blood.

The bases are TGTGCCAGCAGCGCCTCGGGACAGGGAGTGGATGGCTACACCTTC. This codes for CASSASGQGVDGYTF. The rearrangement joined TRBV5-7 to TRBJ1-2; TRBD1 aligns with 9 central bases. TRBV5-7 is labeled an ORF, and its function is uncertain. Reading from cysteine to phenylalanine, the CDR3 counts 15 amino acids. Only CDR3 DNA is held: 45 bases, read in frame from base 1. V ends up 4 bases short and J 6 bases short, with an unmatched junction base count of 10.